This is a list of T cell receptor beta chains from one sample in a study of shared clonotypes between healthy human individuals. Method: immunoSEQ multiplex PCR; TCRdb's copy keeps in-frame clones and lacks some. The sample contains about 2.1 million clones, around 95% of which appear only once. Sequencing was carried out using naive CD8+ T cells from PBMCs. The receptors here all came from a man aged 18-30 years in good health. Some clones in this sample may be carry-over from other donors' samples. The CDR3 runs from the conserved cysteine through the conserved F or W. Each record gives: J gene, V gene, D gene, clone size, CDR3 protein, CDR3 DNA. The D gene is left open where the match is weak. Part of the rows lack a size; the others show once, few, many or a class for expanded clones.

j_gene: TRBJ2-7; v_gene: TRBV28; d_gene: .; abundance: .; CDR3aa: CASSLSPLGGEQYF; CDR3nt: TGTGCCAGCAGTTTATCCCCACTCGGGGGCGAGCAGTACTTC
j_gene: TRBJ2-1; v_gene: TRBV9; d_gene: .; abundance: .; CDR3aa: CASSVGGGRSYNEQFF; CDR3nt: TGTGCCAGCAGCGTAGGAGGCGGCCGCTCCTACAATGAGCAGTTCTTC
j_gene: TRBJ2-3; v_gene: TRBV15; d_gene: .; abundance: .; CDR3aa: CATSRDSGLPPDPSTDTQYF; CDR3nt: TGTGCCACCAGCAGAGATTCCGGGCTCCCACCCGACCCTAGCACAGATACGCAGTATTTT
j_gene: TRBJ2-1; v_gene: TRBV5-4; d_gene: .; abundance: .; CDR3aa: CASSSLGDFLNEQFF; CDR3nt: TGTGCCAGCAGCTCTCTCGGGGATTTTTTGAATGAGCAGTTCTTC
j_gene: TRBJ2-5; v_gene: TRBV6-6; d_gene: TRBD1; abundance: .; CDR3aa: CASNYGTGGAETQYF; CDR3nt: TGTGCCAGCAACTACGGGACAGGGGGCGCGGAGACCCAGTACTTC
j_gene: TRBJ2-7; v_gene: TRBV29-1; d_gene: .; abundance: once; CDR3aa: CSAGGQGSYEQYF; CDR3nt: TGCAGCGCTGGGGGGCAAGGGTCCTACGAGCAGTACTTC
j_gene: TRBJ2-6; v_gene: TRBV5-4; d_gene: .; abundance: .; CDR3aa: CASSFSSGANVLTF; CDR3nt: TGTGCCAGCAGCTTCTCTTCTGGGGCCAACGTCCTGACTTTC
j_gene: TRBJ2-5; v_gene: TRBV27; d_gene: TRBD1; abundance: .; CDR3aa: CASSSTPAGTDSQETQYF; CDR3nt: TGTGCCAGCAGTTCCACACCCGCCGGGACAGACTCCCAAGAGACCCAGTACTTC
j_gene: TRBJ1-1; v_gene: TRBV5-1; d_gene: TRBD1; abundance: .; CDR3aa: CASSLTTPGGAFF; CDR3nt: TGCGCCAGCAGCTTGACTACCCCAGGGGGAGCTTTCTTT
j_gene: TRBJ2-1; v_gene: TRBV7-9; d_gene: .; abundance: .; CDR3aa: CASSSDQNNEQFF; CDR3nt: TGTGCCAGCAGTTCTGACCAGAACAATGAGCAGTTCTTC
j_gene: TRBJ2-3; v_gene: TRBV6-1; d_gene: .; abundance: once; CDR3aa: CASLYSFDTQYF; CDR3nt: TGTGCCAGCCTCTATAGCTTTGATACGCAGTATTTT
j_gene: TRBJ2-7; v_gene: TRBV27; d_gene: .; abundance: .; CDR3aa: CASSPSGTSPYEQYF; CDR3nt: TGTGCCAGCAGTCCATCCGGGACTTCTCCATACGAGCAGTACTTC
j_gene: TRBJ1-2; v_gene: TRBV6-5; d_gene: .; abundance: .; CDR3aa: CASSSPDRRRNGYTF; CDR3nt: TGTGCCAGCAGTTCCCCGGACAGACGGAGAAATGGCTACACCTTC
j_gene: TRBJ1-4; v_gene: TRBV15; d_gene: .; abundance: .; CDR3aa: CATSTFWGATNEKLFF; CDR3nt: TGTGCCACCAGCACATTTTGGGGCGCAACTAATGAAAAACTGTTTTTT
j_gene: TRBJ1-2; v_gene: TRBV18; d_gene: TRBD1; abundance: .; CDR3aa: CASSPNAWDSNYGYTF; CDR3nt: TGTGCCAGCTCACCAAACGCTTGGGACAGTAACTATGGCTACACCTTC
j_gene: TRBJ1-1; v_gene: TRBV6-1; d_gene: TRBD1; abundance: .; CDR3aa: CASRLDRATEAFF; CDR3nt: TGTGCCAGCAGGCTTGACAGGGCCACTGAAGCTTTCTTT
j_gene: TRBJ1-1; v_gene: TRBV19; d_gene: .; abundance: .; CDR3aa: CASSIVTGNTEAFF; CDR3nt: TGTGCCAGTAGTATAGTGACGGGGAACACTGAAGCTTTCTTT
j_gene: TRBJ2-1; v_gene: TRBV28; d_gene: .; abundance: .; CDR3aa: CASIDGGEGNEQFF; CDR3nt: TGTGCCAGCATCGACGGCGGGGAAGGCAATGAGCAGTTCTTC
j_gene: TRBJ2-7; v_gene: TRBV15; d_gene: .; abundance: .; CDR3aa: CATSSTWAAYEQYF; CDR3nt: TGTGCCACCAGCAGTACGTGGGCAGCATACGAGCAGTACTTC
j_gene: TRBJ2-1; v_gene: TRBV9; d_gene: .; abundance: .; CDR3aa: CASSVAGIVGSNEQFF; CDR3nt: TGTGCCAGCAGCGTAGCGGGTATAGTAGGCAGTAATGAGCAGTTCTTC
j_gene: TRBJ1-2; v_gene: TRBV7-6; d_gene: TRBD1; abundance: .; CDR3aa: CASSLAQGGYTF; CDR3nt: TGTGCCAGCAGCTTAGCACAGGGGGGCTACACCTTC
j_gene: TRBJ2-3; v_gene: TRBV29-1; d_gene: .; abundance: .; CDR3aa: CSVDGPLGEGVTPDTQYF; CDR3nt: TGCAGCGTTGATGGCCCCCTTGGGGAGGGGGTGACCCCAGATACGCAGTATTTT
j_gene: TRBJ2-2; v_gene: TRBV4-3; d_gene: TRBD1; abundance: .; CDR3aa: CASSRLTGDTGELFF; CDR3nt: TGCGCCAGCAGCCGTTTAACAGGGGACACCGGGGAGCTGTTTTTT
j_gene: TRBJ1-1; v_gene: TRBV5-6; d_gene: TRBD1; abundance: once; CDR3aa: CASSSGQSTEAFF; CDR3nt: TGTGCCAGCAGCTCGGGACAGTCGACTGAAGCTTTCTTT
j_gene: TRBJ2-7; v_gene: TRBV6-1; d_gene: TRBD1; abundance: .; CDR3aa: CASSEGQGAHEQYF; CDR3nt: TGTGCCAGCAGTGAAGGCCAGGGGGCCCACGAGCAGTACTTC
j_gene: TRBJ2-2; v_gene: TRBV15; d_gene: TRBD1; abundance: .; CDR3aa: CATSRAPGQGTSNTGELFF; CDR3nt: TGTGCCACCAGCAGAGCCCCGGGACAGGGGACTTCGAACACCGGGGAGCTGTTTTTT
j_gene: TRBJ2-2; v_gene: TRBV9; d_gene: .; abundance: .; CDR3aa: CASSVVPGANTGELFF; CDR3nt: TGTGCCAGCAGCGTAGTGCCGGGAGCGAACACCGGGGAGCTGTTTTTT
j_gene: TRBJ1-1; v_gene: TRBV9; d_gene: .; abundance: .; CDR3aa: CASSPEEPVVLGAFF; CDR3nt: TGTGCCAGCAGCCCCGAAGAGCCAGTAGTCTTGGGGGCTTTCTTT
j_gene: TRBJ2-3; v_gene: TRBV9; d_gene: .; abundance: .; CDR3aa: CASDRGASTDTQYF; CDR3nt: TGTGCCAGCGATCGCGGGGCTAGCACAGATACGCAGTATTTT
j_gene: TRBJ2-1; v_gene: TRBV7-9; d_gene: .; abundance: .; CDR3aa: CASSLYTKNEQFF; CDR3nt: TGTGCCAGCAGCCTATACACAAAGAATGAGCAGTTCTTC
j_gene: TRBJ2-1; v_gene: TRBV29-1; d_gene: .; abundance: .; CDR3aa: CSVPTPGGLYNEQFF; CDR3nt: TGCAGCGTACCCACCCCAGGGGGGCTATACAATGAGCAGTTCTTC
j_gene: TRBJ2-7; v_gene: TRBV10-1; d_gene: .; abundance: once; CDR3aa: CASSAGPQNEQYF; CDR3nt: TGCGCCAGCAGTGCGGGACCGCAGAACGAGCAGTACTTC
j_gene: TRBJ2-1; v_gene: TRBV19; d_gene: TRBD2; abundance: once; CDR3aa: CASSIGGLAVYNEQFF; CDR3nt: TGTGCCAGTAGTATAGGGGGACTAGCGGTCTACAATGAGCAGTTCTTC
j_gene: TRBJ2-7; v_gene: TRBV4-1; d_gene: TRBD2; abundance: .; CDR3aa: CASSPAGTSVAYEQYF; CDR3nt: TGCGCCAGCAGCCCCGCTGGGACTAGTGTTGCCTACGAGCAGTACTTC
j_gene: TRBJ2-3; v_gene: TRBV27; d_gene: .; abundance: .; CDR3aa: CASSTSRGTSTDTQYF; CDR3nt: TGTGCCAGCAGCACGAGTCGGGGTACTAGCACAGATACGCAGTATTTT
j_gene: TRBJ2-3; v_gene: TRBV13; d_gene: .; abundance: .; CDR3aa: CASSPPGASLTDTQYF; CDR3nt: TGTGCCAGCAGCCCACCGGGAGCCAGTTTAACAGATACGCAGTATTTT
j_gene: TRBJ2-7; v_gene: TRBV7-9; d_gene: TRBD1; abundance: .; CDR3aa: CASSLTGTGSHEQYF; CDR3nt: TGTGCCAGCAGCCTCACCGGGACAGGGTCCCACGAGCAGTACTTC
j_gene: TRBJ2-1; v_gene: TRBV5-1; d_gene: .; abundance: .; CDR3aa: CASSLDEGIYNEQFF; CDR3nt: TGCGCCAGCAGCTTGGATGAGGGAATATACAATGAGCAGTTCTTC
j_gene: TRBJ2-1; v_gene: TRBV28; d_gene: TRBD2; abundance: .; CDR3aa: CASSPSSGLNYNEQFF; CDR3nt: TGTGCCAGCAGCCCAAGTAGCGGGTTGAACTACAATGAGCAGTTCTTC
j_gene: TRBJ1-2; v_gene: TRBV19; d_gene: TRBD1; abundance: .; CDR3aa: CASTGWTGNNYGYTF; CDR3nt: TGTGCCAGTACCGGGTGGACAGGGAATAACTATGGCTACACCTTC
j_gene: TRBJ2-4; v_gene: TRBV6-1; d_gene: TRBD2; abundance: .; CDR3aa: CASSETSRAKNIQYF; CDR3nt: TGTGCCAGCAGTGAGACTAGCAGAGCCAAAAACATTCAGTACTTC
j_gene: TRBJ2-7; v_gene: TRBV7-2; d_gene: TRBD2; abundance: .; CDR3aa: CASSSSGASYEQYF; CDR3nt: TGTGCCAGCAGCTCTAGCGGGGCCTCCTACGAGCAGTACTTC
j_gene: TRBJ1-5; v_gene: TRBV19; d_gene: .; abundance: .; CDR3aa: CASSMWHTKSNQPQHF; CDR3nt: TGTGCCAGTAGTATGTGGCACACGAAAAGCAATCAGCCCCAGCATTTT
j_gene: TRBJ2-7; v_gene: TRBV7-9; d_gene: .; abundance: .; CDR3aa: CAITDTRAWYEQYF; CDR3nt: TGTGCCATTACAGACACCCGGGCTTGGTACGAGCAGTACTTC
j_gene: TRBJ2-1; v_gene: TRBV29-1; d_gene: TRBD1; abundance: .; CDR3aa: CSVSDRGAYNEQFF; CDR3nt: TGCAGCGTCTCCGACAGGGGCGCCTACAATGAGCAGTTCTTC
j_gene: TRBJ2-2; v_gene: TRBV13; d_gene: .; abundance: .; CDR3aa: CASSSRDSDTGELFF; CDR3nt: TGTGCCAGCAGCTCGAGGGACTCGGACACCGGGGAGCTGTTTTTT
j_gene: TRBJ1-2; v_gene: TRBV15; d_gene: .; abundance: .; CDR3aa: CATSRDARQSHGGYTF; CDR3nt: TGTGCCACCAGCAGAGACGCCAGACAATCCCACGGGGGCTACACCTTC
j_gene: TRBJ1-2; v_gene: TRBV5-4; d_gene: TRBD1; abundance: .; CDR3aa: CASSSGQGNGYTF; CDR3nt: TGTGCCAGCAGCTCGGGACAGGGAAATGGCTACACCTTC
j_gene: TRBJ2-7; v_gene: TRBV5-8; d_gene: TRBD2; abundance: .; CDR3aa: CASSPGEGVVTF; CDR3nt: TGTGCCAGCAGCCCTGGGGAGGGAGTAGTAACCTTC
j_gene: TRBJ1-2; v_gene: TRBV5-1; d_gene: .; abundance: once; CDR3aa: CASSLDPWTVGVGDGYTF; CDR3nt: TGCGCCAGCAGCTTGGATCCGTGGACAGTTGGAGTTGGGGATGGCTACACCTTC
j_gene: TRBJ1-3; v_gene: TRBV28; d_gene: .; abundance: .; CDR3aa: CASSIDISSGNTIYF; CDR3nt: TGTGCCAGCAGCATAGACATTTCCTCTGGAAACACCATATATTTT
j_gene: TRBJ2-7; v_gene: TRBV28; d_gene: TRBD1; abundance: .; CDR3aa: CASSSGGVYEQYF; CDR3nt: TGTGCCAGCAGCTCAGGGGGCGTCTACGAGCAGTACTTC
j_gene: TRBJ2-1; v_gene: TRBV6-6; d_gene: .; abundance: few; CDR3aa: CASSPDRSSYNEQFF; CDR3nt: TGTGCCAGCAGTCCCGACAGGAGCTCCTACAATGAGCAGTTCTTC
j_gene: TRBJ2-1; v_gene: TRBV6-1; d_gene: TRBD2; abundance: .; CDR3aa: CASSELAGGLGEQFF; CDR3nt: TGTGCCAGCAGTGAACTAGCGGGAGGGCTAGGTGAGCAGTTCTTC